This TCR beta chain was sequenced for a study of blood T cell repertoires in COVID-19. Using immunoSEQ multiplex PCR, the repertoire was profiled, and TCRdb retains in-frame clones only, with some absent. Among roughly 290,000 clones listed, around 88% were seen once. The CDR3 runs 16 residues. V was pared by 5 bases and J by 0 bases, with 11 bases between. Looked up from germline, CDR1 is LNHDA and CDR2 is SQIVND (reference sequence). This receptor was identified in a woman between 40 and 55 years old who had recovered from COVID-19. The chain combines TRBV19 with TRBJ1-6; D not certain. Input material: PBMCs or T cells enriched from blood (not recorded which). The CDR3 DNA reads TGTGCCAGTAGTCCTCGACATAGCTCCTATAATTCACCCCTCCACTTT. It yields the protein CASSPRHSSYNSPLHF.